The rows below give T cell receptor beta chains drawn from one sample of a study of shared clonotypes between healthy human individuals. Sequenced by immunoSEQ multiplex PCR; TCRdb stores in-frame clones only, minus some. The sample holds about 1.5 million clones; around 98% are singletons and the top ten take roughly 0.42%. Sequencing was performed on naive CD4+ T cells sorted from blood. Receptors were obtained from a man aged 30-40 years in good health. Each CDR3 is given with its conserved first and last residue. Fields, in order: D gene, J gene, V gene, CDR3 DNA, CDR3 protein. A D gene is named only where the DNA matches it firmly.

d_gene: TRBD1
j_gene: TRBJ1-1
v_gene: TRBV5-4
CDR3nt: TGTGCCAGCAGCCCGACAGGGGGCATTCTAGGAGCTTTCTTT
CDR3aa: CASSPTGGILGAFF

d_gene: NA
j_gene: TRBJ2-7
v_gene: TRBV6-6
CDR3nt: TGTGCCAGCACCCGCGGGGCGCCTTACGAGCAGTACTTC
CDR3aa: CASTRGAPYEQYF

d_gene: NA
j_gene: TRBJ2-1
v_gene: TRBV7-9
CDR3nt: TGTGCCAGCAGCAAGATGGCTAACTCCTACAATGAGCAGTTCTTC
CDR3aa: CASSKMANSYNEQFF

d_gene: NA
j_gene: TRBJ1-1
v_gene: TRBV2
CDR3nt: TGTGCCAGCAGGTGGCTGGGGACACCGAACACTGAAGCTTTCTTT
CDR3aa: CASRWLGTPNTEAFF

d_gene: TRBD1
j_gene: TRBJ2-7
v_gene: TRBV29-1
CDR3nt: TGCAGCGTCATTGACCGGGACAGTCCCACCTACGAGCAGTACTTC
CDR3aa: CSVIDRDSPTYEQYF

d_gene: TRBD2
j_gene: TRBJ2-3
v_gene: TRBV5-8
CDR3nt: TGTGCCAGCAGCTGGGGGATACAAGCGGGAGGCGCCACAGATACGCAGTATTTT
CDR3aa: CASSWGIQAGGATDTQYF

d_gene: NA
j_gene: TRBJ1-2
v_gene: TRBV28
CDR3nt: TGTGCCAGCAGTTTAAACCGTGGCTACACCTTC
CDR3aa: CASSLNRGYTF

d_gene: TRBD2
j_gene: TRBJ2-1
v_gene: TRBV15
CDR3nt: TGTGCCACCAGCAGACACGGGACTAGCGGTTACAATGAGCAGTTCTTC
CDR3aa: CATSRHGTSGYNEQFF

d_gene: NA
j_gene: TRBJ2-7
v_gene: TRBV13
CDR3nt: TGTGCCAGCAGCCTCTCCTCAGGGCGGGACGAGCAGTACTTC
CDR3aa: CASSLSSGRDEQYF

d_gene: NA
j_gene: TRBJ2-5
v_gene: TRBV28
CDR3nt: TGTGCCAGCAGTTTACAGACTCCGGCCGAGACCCAGTACTTC
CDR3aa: CASSLQTPAETQYF

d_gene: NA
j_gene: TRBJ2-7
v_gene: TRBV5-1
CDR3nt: TGCGCCAGCAGCCTCAATTACGAGCAGTACTTC
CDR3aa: CASSLNYEQYF

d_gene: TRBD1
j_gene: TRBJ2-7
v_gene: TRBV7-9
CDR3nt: TGTGCCAGCAGCTCTAAAGGGGGACAGGCCTACGAGCAGTACTTC
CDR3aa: CASSSKGGQAYEQYF

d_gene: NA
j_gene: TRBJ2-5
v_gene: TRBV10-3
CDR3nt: TGTGCCATCAGTGAGTCCGGGGCGTCCGAAGGGACCCAGTACTTC
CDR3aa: CAISESGASEGTQYF

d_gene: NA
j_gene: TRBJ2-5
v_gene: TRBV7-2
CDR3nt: TGTGCCAGCAGCTCGAGAGACAGGTCAGAGACCCAGTACTTC
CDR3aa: CASSSRDRSETQYF

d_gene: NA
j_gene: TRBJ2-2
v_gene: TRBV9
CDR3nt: TGTGCCAGCAGCCTCATAGGTACCGCCGGGGAGCTGTTTTTT
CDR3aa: CASSLIGTAGELFF

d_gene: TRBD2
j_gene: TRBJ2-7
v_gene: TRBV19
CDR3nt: TGTGCCAGTAGTCGAGCGGGATGGTCCTACGAGCAGTACTTC
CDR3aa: CASSRAGWSYEQYF

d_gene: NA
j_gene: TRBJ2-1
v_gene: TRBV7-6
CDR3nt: TGTGCCAGCAGCTTAGAGCCCCTCTCTCCCGTTAGCTCCTACAATGAGCAGTTCTTC
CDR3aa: CASSLEPLSPVSSYNEQFF

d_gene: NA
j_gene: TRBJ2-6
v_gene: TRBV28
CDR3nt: TGTGCCAGCAGTTCAATGGCGAGCTCTGGGGCCAACGTCCTGACTTTC
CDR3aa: CASSSMASSGANVLTF

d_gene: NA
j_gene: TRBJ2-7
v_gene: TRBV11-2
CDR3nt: TGTGCCAGCAGCTTGGAGCGGCCTAAACCCTACGAGCAGTACTTC
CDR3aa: CASSLERPKPYEQYF

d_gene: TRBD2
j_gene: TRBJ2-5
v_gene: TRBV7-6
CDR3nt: TGTGCCAGCAGCTTTAGGACTAGCGGCCCAGAGACCCAGTACTTC
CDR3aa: CASSFRTSGPETQYF